The present T cell receptor (beta chain) was sequenced within a study of T cell repertoires in cytomegalovirus infection (dated by TCRdb to about 2019). Background on the whole study: Recently identified HLA-C-restricted CMV epitopes, whose presentation resists viral immunomodulation, were targeted by peptide stimulations together with well-studied HLA-B-restricted epitopes. The HLA type of each donor mattered for the analysis, because public TCR beta signatures pointed to carriage of CMV infection along with the matching HLA type.

Sequencing took place on an Illumina HiSeq 1500. TCRdb cleaned the public reads at Q25 with fastp, built clones with MiXCR and kept in-frame beta chains. Each entry merges the rows of one CDR3 protein and shows their most common DNA and genes. Recorded for this sample are 300,000 to 400,000 distinct CDR3 sequences; approximately 25% of them occurred a single time. The biggest ten clones account for about an eighth of the sample. In light of the paper, this sample's treatment or condition label describes: in vitro stimulation with specific CMV peptide epitopes to enrich CMV-specific T cells. Broad study findings and their caveats: Carriers of CMV infection plus the relevant HLA type were discriminated by the cumulative frequency of public TCR beta family members in the study cohort and in an independent approximately 400-donor cohort. The ex vivo response was dominated by HLA-C-restricted CMV-specific TCR beta clonotypes, which also provided the single most frequent clonotype in two of eight donors.

In its sample, this clonotype was seen a few times. Which antigen it targets is not known. One base away there is no much larger clone; base qualities are not given. V and J are truncated by 2 bases and 5 bases respectively, leaving an intervening sequence of 8 bases. As encoded in the germline V gene, CDR1 is MNHEY while CDR2 is SVGAGI. From cysteine to phenylalanine, the CDR3 is 13 amino acids long. Only the CDR3 part of the read is kept: 39 bases, read in frame from the first base. The source of this sequence is a human donor in good health (CMV status not recorded). Some clones in this sample may be carry-over from other donors' samples. This specimen was cultured PBMCs, taken from culture after CMV antigen stimulation. The receptor chain draws on TRBV6-5 and TRBJ2-3; the D gene assignment is ambiguous. The CDR3 amino acid sequence is: CASSYLSGDTQYF. The sequenced DNA is TGTGCCAGCAGTTACCTCTCTGGAGATACGCAGTATTTT.